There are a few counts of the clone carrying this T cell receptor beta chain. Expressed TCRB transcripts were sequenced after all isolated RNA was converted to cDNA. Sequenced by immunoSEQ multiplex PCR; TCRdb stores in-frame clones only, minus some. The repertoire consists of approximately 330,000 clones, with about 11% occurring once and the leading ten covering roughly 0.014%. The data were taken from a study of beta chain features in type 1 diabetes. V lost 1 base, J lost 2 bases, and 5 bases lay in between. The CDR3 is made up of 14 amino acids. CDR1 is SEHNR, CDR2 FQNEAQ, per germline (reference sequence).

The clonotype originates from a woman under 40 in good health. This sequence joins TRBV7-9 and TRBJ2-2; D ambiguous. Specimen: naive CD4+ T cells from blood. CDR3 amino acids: CASSLVINTGELFF. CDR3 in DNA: TGTGCCAGCAGCTTAGTTATAAACACCGGGGAGCTGTTTTTT. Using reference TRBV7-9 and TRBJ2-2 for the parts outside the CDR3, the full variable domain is DTGVSQNPRHKITKRGQNVTFRCDPISEHNRLYWYRQTLGQGPEFLTYFQNEAQLEKSRLLSDRFSAERPKGSFSTLEIQRTEQGDSAMYLCASSLVINTGELFFGEGSRLTVL.